This is a list of T cell receptor beta chains from one sample in a study of blood T cell repertoires in COVID-19. TCRdb's copy holds only in-frame clones and misses some; the assay was immunoSEQ multiplex PCR. The table includes around 200,000 clones, approximately 81% detected once. What was sequenced was peripheral blood. The receptors here all came from a person between 65 and 79 years old with COVID-19, enrolled during active disease. The CDR3 runs from the conserved cysteine through the conserved F or W. A D gene is named only where the DNA matches it firmly. The size field is filled for only some rows; it gives once, few, many or a size class.

J	D	size	V	DNA	CDR3
TRBJ2-7	TRBD2	NA	TRBV7-9	TGTGCCAGCAGCTCACCCAGGGCGGGGGCCTACGAGCAGTACTTC	CASSSPRAGAYEQYF
TRBJ2-5	TRBD2	NA	TRBV6-6	TGTGCCAGCAGCCCCGGGGGGGCCAAGGAGACCCAGTACTTC	CASSPGGAKETQYF
TRBJ1-2	TRBD1	once	TRBV19	TGTGCCAGTAGTATAGCAGGGGGCAGTTCGGGCTACACCTTC	CASSIAGGSSGYTF
TRBJ2-7	TRBD2	NA	TRBV18	TGTGCCAGCTCACCCACAGCGGGAGTAACTGGCGAGCAGTACTTC	CASSPTAGVTGEQYF
TRBJ1-4	NA	once	TRBV30	TGTGCCTGGAGTTATGGAGGGGTTGGGGAACTGTTTTTT	CAWSYGGVGELFF
TRBJ2-7	NA	NA	TRBV30	TGTGCCTGGAGCCGTCCAGGAGGCCTTCCGTACTTC	CAWSRPGGLPYF
TRBJ1-3	NA	NA	TRBV7-9	TGTGCCAGCAGCTTAGGATCGACTTACGGAAACACCATATATTTT	CASSLGSTYGNTIYF
TRBJ1-1	TRBD1	NA	TRBV5-5	TGTGCCAGCAGACCCTCCCCGACAGGGGGCCGGGGGGACACTGAAGCTTTCTTT	CASRPSPTGGRGDTEAFF
TRBJ2-7	TRBD1	NA	TRBV18	TGTGCCAGCTCCCGAACCATACAGGGGAGCTCCTACGAGCAGTACTTC	CASSRTIQGSSYEQYF
TRBJ1-4	NA	NA	TRBV18	TGTGCCAGCTCGACAGGTTATAATGAAAAACTGTTTTTT	CASSTGYNEKLFF
TRBJ1-1	TRBD1	NA	TRBV28	TGTGCCAGCAGTCTATACGGACAGGGGGACACTGAAGCTTTCTTT	CASSLYGQGDTEAFF
TRBJ1-1	NA	NA	TRBV7-2	TGTGCCAGCAGCTTAGTTCCCTTCGGAGCAAACACTGAAGCTTTCTTT	CASSLVPFGANTEAFF
TRBJ2-7	NA	medium-sized	TRBV7-2	TGTGCCAGCAGCTTAATCCCAGGGACCTACGAGCAGTACTTC	CASSLIPGTYEQYF
TRBJ1-2	NA	NA	TRBV19	TGTGCCAGCAACAGACAGGCCCGGGATGGCTACACCTTC	CASNRQARDGYTF
TRBJ1-1	NA	NA	TRBV6-6	TGTGCCAGCAGTTCGTCTACGAACACTGAAGCTTTCTTT	CASSSSTNTEAFF
TRBJ1-3	NA	NA	TRBV20-1	TGCAGTGCTAGTCGAGACAGCTCTGGAAACACCATATATTTT	CSASRDSSGNTIYF
TRBJ2-6	TRBD1	NA	TRBV5-1	TGCGCCAGCAGCAGGACAGGGACTGGGGCCAACGTCCTGACTTTC	CASSRTGTGANVLTF
TRBJ1-1	TRBD1	few	TRBV5-1	TGCGCCAGCAGCCTAACCGGGACAGCGAACACTGAAGCTTTCTTT	CASSLTGTANTEAFF
TRBJ1-5	NA	NA	TRBV12-1	TGTGCCAGCAGCCCGGGGGGAGGGTATGGCAATCAGCCCCAGCATTTT	CASSPGGGYGNQPQHF
TRBJ2-4	NA	NA	TRBV7-2	TGTGCCAGCAGCTTAGGTCCTGACTTCATTCAGTACTTC	CASSLGPDFIQYF
TRBJ2-7	NA	NA	TRBV5-4	TGTGCCAGCAGCTCAAATTACGAGCAGTACTTC	CASSSNYEQYF
TRBJ2-3	TRBD2	once	TRBV9	TGTGCCAGCAGCGCCCTAGCGGGGGGTAGAGATACGCAGTATTTT	CASSALAGGRDTQYF
TRBJ1-5	TRBD1	NA	TRBV2	TGTGCCAGCACTTCGGACAGGTCGAATCAGCCCCAGCATTTT	CASTSDRSNQPQHF
TRBJ2-7	TRBD1	NA	TRBV15	TGTGCCACCAGAGACAGGGGGCAATACGAGCAGTACTTC	CATRDRGQYEQYF
TRBJ2-1	NA	NA	TRBV15	TGTGCCACCAGCAGAGTGCCTAGCGCATCCTACAATGAGCAGTTCTTC	CATSRVPSASYNEQFF
TRBJ2-1	TRBD2	NA	TRBV20-1	TGCAGTGCTAGTATTCCGGGACTAGCGGGAGTATTTTCCTACAATGAGCAGTTCTTC	CSASIPGLAGVFSYNEQFF
TRBJ1-4	TRBD1	NA	TRBV19	TGTGCCAGTAACAGGGGAAGAAATAATGAAAAACTGTTTTTT	CASNRGRNNEKLFF